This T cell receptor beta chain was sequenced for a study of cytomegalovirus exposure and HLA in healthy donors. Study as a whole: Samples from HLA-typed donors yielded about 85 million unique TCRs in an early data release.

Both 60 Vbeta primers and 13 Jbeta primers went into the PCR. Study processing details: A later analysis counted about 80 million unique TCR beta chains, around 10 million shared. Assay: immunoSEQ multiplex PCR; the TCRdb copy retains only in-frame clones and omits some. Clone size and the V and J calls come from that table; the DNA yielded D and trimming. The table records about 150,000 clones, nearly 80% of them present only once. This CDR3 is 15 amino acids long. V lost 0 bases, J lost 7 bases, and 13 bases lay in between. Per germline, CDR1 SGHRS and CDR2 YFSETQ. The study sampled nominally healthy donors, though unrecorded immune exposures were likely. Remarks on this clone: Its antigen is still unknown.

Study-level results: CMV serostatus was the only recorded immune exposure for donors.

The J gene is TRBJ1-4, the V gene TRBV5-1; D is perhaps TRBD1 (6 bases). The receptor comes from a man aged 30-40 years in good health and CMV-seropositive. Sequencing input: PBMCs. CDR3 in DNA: TGCGCCAGCAGCTTGGGGACCGAAGGGGGTGAAAAACTGTTTTTT. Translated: CASSLGTEGGEKLFF.